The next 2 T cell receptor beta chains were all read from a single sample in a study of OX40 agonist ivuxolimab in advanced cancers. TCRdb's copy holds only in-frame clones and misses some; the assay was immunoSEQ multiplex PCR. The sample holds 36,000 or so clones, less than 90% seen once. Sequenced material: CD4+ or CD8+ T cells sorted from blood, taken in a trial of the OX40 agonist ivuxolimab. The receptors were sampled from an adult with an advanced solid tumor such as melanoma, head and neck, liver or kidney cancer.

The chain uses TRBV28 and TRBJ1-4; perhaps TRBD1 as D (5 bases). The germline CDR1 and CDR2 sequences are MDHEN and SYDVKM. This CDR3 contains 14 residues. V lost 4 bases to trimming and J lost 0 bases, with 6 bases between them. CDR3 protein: CASSSTATNEKLFF. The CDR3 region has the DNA TGTGCCAGCAGTTCGACAGCAACTAATGAAAAACTGTTTTTT.

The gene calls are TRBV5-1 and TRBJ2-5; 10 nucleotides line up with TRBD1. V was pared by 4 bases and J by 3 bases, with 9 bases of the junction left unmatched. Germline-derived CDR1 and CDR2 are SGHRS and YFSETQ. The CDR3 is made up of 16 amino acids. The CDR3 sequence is CASSVLPGQGKETQYF. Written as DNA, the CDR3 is TGCGCCAGCAGCGTCCTCCCGGGACAGGGGAAAGAGACCCAGTACTTC.